This entry describes one T cell receptor (beta chain). The data were produced by immunoSEQ multiplex PCR, yet TCRdb's version contains in-frame clones alone and is incomplete. The sample carries 35,000 to 40,000 clones, 65% to 85% recorded once. The source of the sample is a study of control samples from healthy donors and cancer patients. Germline CDR1 WSHSY, CDR2 SAAADI. The CDR3 totals 12 residues. V lost 6 bases, J lost 10 bases, and 15 bases lay in between. The chain combines TRBV10-2 with TRBJ1-2, with unresolved D. This receptor was identified in a woman aged 60-75 years with lung cancer. The sample taken for sequencing was PBMCs. CDR3: CASRDDRLDYTF. The CDR3 coding sequence is TGCGCCAGCAGGGATGACCGACTAGACTACACCTTC.